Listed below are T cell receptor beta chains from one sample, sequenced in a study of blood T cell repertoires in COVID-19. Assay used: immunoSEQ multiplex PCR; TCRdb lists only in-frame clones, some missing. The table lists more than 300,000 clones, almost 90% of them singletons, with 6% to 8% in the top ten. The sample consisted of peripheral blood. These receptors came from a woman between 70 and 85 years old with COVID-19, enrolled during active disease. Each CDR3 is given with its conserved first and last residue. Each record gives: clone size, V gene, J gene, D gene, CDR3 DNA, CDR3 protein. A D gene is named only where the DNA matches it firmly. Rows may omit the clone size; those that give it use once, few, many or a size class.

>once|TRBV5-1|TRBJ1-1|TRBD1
TGCGCCAGCAGCTTGGGAGGGGGCCCACCGAAGGCTGAAGCTTTCTTT
CASSLGGGPPKAEAFF
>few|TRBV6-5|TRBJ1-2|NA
TGTGCCAGCAAGGATAGGTCGGGGGGCTACACCTTC
CASKDRSGGYTF
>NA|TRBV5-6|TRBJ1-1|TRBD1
TGTGCCAGCAGATCTTCACGGGACAGTAATTTCTTGAACACTGAAGCTTTCTTT
CASRSSRDSNFLNTEAFF
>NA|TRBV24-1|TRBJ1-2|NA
TGTGCCACCAGCAGACAGGATCATGGCTACACCTTC
CATSRQDHGYTF
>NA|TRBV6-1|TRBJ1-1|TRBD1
TGTGCCAGCAGTGATGGGACAGGGTGGGGAACTGAAGCTTTCTTT
CASSDGTGWGTEAFF
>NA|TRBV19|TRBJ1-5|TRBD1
TGTGCCAGTACGACAGGGGGCCAGCCCCAGCATTTT
CASTTGGQPQHF
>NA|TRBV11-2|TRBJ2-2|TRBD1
TGTGCCAGCTCGCTCCCGGGACAGGACACCGGGGAGCTGTTTTTT
CASSLPGQDTGELFF
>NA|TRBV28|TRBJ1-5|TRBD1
TGTGCCAGCAGTTTGCTGGGACAGTACAATCAGCCCCAGCATTTT
CASSLLGQYNQPQHF
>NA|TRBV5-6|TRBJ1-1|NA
TGTGCCAGCAGCTTAGGGAGTGAAGCTTTCTTT
CASSLGSEAFF
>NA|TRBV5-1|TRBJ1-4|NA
TGCGCCAGCAGCCGTGGTACAAGTACTAATGAAAAACTGTTTTTT
CASSRGTSTNEKLFF
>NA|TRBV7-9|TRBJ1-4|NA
TGTGCCAGCAGCCCAGGCGGACGGGACATAGAAAAACTGTTTTTT
CASSPGGRDIEKLFF
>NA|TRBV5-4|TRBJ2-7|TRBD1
TGTGCCAGCAGCCTCGGACAGGGGCCATACGAGCAGTACTTC
CASSLGQGPYEQYF